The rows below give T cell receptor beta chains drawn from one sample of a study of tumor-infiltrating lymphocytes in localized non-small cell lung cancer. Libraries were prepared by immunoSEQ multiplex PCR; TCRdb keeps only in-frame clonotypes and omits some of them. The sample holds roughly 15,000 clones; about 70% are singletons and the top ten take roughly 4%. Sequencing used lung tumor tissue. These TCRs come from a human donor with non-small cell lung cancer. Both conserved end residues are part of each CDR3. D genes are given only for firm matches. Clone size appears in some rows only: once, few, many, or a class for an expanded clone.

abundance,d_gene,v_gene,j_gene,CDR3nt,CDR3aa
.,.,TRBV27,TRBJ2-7,TGTGCCAGCACAAAGGGTATGGGTTGGGACGAGCAGTACTTC,CASTKGMGWDEQYF
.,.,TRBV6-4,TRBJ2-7,TGTGCCAGCCCCGTCATAGGTGAGCAGTACTTC,CASPVIGEQYF
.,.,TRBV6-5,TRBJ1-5,TGTGCCAGCAGTTACGTACGCAATCAGCCCCAGCATTTT,CASSYVRNQPQHF
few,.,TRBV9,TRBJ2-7,TGTGCCAGCAGCCCAGAGGGGCAGGGTCGGAACGAGCAGTACTTC,CASSPEGQGRNEQYF
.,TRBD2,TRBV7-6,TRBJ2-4,TGTGCCAGCAGCTTCAAACTGGGACTAGCGGCCGCCGTGGCCAAAAACATTCAGTACTTC,CASSFKLGLAAAVAKNIQYF
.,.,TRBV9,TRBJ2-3,TGTGCCAGCAGCGTAGGAGGAACGGATACGCAGTATTTT,CASSVGGTDTQYF
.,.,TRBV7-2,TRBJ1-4,TGTGCCAGCAGCGCGCAGGGGAGTCATAATGAAAAACTGTTTTTT,CASSAQGSHNEKLFF
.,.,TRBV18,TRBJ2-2,TGTGCCAGCTCACGAGACTCACACACACGCGCCGGGGAGCTGTTTTTT,CASSRDSHTRAGELFF
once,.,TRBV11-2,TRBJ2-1,TGTGCCAGCAGCTCAGGAGCGTACTCCTACAATGAGCAGTTCTTC,CASSSGAYSYNEQFF
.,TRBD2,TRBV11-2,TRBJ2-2,TGTGCCAGCAGCCCGGGGGGGGCGAACACCGGGGAGCTGTTTTTT,CASSPGGANTGELFF
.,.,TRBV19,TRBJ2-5,TGTGCCAGTAGTATAGAAGTAAGAAGGGGCAGGACGGGCCAAGAGACCCAGTACTTC,CASSIEVRRGRTGQETQYF
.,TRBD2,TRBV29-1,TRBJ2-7,TGCAGCGCCCGGACTAGCGGGAGAGTGTACGAGCAGTACTTC,CSARTSGRVYEQYF
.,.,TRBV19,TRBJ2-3,TGTGCCAGTAGCCTAGGGGGTGTTATAACAGATACGCAGTATTTT,CASSLGGVITDTQYF
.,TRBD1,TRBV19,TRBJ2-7,TGTGCCACCGGACAGGGCTACGAGCAGTACTTC,CATGQGYEQYF
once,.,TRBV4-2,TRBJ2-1,TGTGCCAGCAGCCAAGGAGGGGGGGGTTCCCCGGACAATGAGCAGTTCTTC,CASSQGGGGSPDNEQFF
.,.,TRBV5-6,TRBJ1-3,TGTGCCAGCAGCTTTTTTAACAGGGTCTCTGGAAACACCATATATTTT,CASSFFNRVSGNTIYF
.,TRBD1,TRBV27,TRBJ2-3,TGTGCCAGCAGTAAAAAATGGACAGGAGGCTCAGATACGCAGTATTTT,CASSKKWTGGSDTQYF
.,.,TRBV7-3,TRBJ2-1,TGTGCCAGCAGCCCCGCTAGGAGCAATGAGCAGTTCTTC,CASSPARSNEQFF
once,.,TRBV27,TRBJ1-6,TGTGCCAGCACCTGGCGACAGTTCAATTCACCCCTCCACTTT,CASTWRQFNSPLHF
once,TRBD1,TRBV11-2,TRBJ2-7,TGTGCCAGCAGCCCCCAACAGGGGGCGGCTCTCTTCTGGGAGCAGTACTTC,CASSPQQGAALFWEQYF
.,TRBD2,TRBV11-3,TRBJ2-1,TGTGCCAGCAGCGATCCGGCAGGCGGGAGCAATGAGCAGTTCTTC,CASSDPAGGSNEQFF
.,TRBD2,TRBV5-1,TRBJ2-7,TGCGCCAGCAGATTGGGACAGCCCAAGGGACTAGCGGTCCATTGGGAGCAGTACTTC,CASRLGQPKGLAVHWEQYF
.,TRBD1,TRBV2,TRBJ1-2,TGTGCCAGCCTTGCTGGTACAGGGGTCGTTTCCCCTCGCTATGGCTACACCTTC,CASLAGTGVVSPRYGYTF
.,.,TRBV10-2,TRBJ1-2,TGCGCCAGCAGTGAGGTAGGGCAGAGCTATGGCTACACCTTC,CASSEVGQSYGYTF
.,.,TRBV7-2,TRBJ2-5,TGTGCCAGCAGCTTAGCGCTACGGGGGAGGGAGACCCAGTACTTC,CASSLALRGRETQYF
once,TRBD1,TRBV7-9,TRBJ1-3,TGTGCCATTAATACAGGGGCAAGCTCTGGAAACACCATATATTTT,CAINTGASSGNTIYF
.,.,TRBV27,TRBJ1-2,TGTGCCAGCAGTGCTGTCCGAAACTATGGCTACACCTTC,CASSAVRNYGYTF
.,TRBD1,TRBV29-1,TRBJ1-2,TGCAGCGTTGGAGGCAGGGGGCCTTTAGGGTATGGCTACACCTTC,CSVGGRGPLGYGYTF
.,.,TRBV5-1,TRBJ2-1,TGCGCCAGCAGCTTCGACGGAGGTGTGGGTGAGCAGTTCTTC,CASSFDGGVGEQFF
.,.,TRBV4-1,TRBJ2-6,TGCGCCAGCAGCCAAGCCCGGGACTGGGCCAACGTCCTGACTTTC,CASSQARDWANVLTF
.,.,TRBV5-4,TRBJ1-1,TGTGCCAGCAGCTTCGACTTGAGGACTGAAGCTTTCTTT,CASSFDLRTEAFF
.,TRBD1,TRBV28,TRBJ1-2,TGTGCCAGCAGTTCGCCGACAGGGTCATTTCGTGGCTACACCTTC,CASSSPTGSFRGYTF
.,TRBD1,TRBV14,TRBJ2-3,TGTGCCAGCAGCCTACAGGGGTCCGTCACAGATACGCAGTATTTT,CASSLQGSVTDTQYF
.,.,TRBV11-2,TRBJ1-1,TGTGCCAGCAGCTTAGGTACCTTCTACACTGAAGCTTTCTTT,CASSLGTFYTEAFF
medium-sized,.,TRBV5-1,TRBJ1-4,TGCGCCAGCAGCTTGGTGCCGGGATTGGAGGAAAAACTGTTTTTT,CASSLVPGLEEKLFF
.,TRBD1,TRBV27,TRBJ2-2,TGTGCCAGCAGTTTATTCGGGACAGAGGGAACCGGGGAGCTGTTTTTT,CASSLFGTEGTGELFF
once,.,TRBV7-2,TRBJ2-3,TGTGCCAGCAGCTTTGAATTGACAGGAGGGGATACGCAGTATTTT,CASSFELTGGDTQYF
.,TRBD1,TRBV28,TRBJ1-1,TGTGCCAGCAGTCCCCGGACAGGATTTAGGCCTGAAGCTTTCTTT,CASSPRTGFRPEAFF
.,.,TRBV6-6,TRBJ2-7,TGTGCCAGCAGTCTAACCGGGACCTACGAGCAGTACTTC,CASSLTGTYEQYF
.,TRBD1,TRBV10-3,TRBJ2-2,TGTGCCATCAGATGGACAGGGGAGGGTGCCGGGGAGCTGTTTTTT,CAIRWTGEGAGELFF
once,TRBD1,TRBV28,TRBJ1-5,TGTGCCAGCAGCCCCGGAAGACAGGGTTTGAGCAATCAGCCCCAGCATTTT,CASSPGRQGLSNQPQHF
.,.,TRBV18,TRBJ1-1,TGTGCCAGCTCACCGAGGACTGACTCCGAAGCTTTCTTT,CASSPRTDSEAFF
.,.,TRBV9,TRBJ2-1,TGTGCCAGCAGCCCTAGCAATAATGAGCAGTTCTTC,CASSPSNNEQFF
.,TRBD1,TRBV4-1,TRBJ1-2,TGCGCCAGCAGCTACGGACAGGGGGAGCGCTACACCTTC,CASSYGQGERYTF
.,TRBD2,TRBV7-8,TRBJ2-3,TGTGCCAGCACTATTGCGGGAGGGCCATCAGATACGCAGTATTTT,CASTIAGGPSDTQYF
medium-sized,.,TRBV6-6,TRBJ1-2,TGTGCCAGCAGTTACTCGACTGCTTCGGGGGGCTACACCTTC,CASSYSTASGGYTF
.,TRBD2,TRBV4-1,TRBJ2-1,TGCGCCAGCAGCCAAGATGAGGTAGCGGGAGGCAATGAGCAGTTCTTC,CASSQDEVAGGNEQFF
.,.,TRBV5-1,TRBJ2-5,TGCGCCAGCAGCGAGGACACCCATTTGGAGACCCAGTACTTC,CASSEDTHLETQYF
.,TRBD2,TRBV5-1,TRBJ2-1,TGCGCCAGCCGCCCTGGGACTAGCGGGAGTGCGGATGAGCAGTTCTTC,CASRPGTSGSADEQFF
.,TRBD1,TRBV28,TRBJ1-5,TGTGCCAGCAAGGGGGGTCGACCGGGACAGGTGTACCGGGGCAATCAGCCCCAGCATTTT,CASKGGRPGQVYRGNQPQHF
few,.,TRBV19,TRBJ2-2,TGTGCCAGTAGGGACATCAACACCGGGGAGCTGTTTTTT,CASRDINTGELFF
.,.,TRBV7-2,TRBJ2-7,TGTGCCAGCAGCTTAGCGCTTGGCGTAGTAAGCGAGCAGTACTTC,CASSLALGVVSEQYF
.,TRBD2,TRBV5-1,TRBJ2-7,TGCGCCAGCAGCTGGGGGGGGAACTCCTACGAGCAGTACTTC,CASSWGGNSYEQYF
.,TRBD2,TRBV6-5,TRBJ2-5,TGTGCCAGCAGTTACTCAGGGCGGGGGGTGCGGGAGACCCAGTACTTC,CASSYSGRGVRETQYF
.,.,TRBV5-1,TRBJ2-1,TGCGCCAGCAGCTTGTGGCAGGGCTACAATGAGCAGTTCTTC,CASSLWQGYNEQFF
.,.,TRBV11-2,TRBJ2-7,TGTGCCAGCAGCTTATATCTGCAGGTTACTTCCTACGAGCAGTACTTC,CASSLYLQVTSYEQYF
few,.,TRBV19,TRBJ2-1,TGTGCCAGTAGTATCACCGGGATGACCTACAATGAGCAGTTCTTC,CASSITGMTYNEQFF